This section outlines one T cell receptor (beta chain) sequence together with its context. Its specificity is not known. This record comes from a study of PD-1 blockade in mismatch repair-deficient tumors. As for the study in general: Patients had eleven to twelve mismatch repair-deficient cancer types, all previously treated and progressing.

Using immunoSEQ multiplex PCR, the repertoire was profiled, and TCRdb retains in-frame clones only, with some absent. The sample carries 14,000 or so clones, approximately 90% recorded once. The time point here: identical approximately 11-day culture without peptide (control). An approximately 11-day in vitro culture was run per each of about seven reactive peptides. Germline V gene sequence: CDR1 MNHEY, CDR2 SMNVEV (reference sequence). V lost 6 bases and J 2 bases, leaving 8 bases between the germline ends. The CDR3 has 13 amino acids. Source: cells cultured in vitro, taken from a patient treated with pembrolizumab. This chain links TRBV27 with TRBJ2-1, with no clear D. The sequence was obtained from an adult with mismatch repair-deficient cancer. The CDR3 spells CASRGFAYNEQFF. The CDR3 nucleotides are TGTGCCAGCAGAGGTTTCGCCTACAATGAGCAGTTCTTC.